The 27 T cell receptor beta chains below were found in one sample sequenced in a study of long-term antiretroviral therapy in people with HIV. At the survey level, the v3.0 immunoSEQ assay was run. The protocol was immunoSEQ multiplex PCR, while the TCRdb copy is restricted to in-frame clones and leaves out a portion. The sample gives some 31,000 clones, 95% of which show up once; about 8% is in the top ten. Specimen: unsorted PBMCs, collected 5.3 years after starting antiretroviral therapy. All receptors come from a young man with HIV.

The chain couples TRBV7-2 to TRBJ1-1; D gene unclear. The CDR3 is made up of 15 amino acids. The germline V gene encodes CDR1 SGHTA and CDR2 FQGNSA. V lost 7 bases to trimming and J lost 5 bases, with 20 bases between them. Here the CDR3 reads CASKAGETGRTEAFF. The CDR3 DNA follows: TGTGCCAGCAAGGCCGGGGAAACGGGGAGGACTGAAGCTTTCTTT. The variable domain in full, completed from reference TRBV7-2 and TRBJ1-1, reads GAGVSQSPSNKVTEKGKDVELRCDPISGHTALYWYRQSLGQGLEFLIYFQGNSAPDKSGLPSDRFSAERTGGSVSTLTIQRTQQEDSAVYLCASKAGETGRTEAFFGQGTRLTVV.

The chain carries TRBV4-1 and TRBJ2-3; 7 bases match TRBD2. The CDR3 extends over 16 amino acids. Trimming removed 1 base from V and 7 bases from J; junction bases left unmatched: 11. From germline, CDR1 is MGHRA and CDR2 YSYEKL. CDR3 bases: TGCGCCAGCAGCCAAGCCCCAGCGGGAAAATTAAATACGCAGTATTTT. Residues: CASSQAPAGKLNTQYF.

To note about this clone: Mismatch with germline at one junction end may stem from a read error. This chain joins TRBV5-5 and TRBJ1-1; tentatively, D is TRBD1 (5 bases). The germline CDR1 and CDR2 sequences are SGHKS and YYEKEE (reference sequence). This CDR3 spans 14 amino acids. CDR3 sequence reads: CASSLGTRGTEAFF. DNA for the CDR3: TGTGCCAGCAGTTTGGGGACTAGGGGCACTGAAGCTTTCTTT.

The V gene is TRBV7-3, the J gene TRBJ2-3, with 9 positions matching TRBD2. V shed 5 bases, J shed 2 bases, and the junction held 2 bases outside the gene matches. This CDR3 spans 14 amino acids. Germline CDR1 reads SGHTA; CDR2 reads FQGTGA. CDR3 region: CASSASGVTDTQYF. CDR3 DNA: TGTGCCAGCAGCGCTAGCGGGGTCACAGATACGCAGTATTTT.

The rearrangement joins TRBV5-1 to TRBJ1-3; unclear D gene. V shed 2 bases and J shed 5 bases, with 5 bases lying between them. This CDR3 spans 12 amino acids. From germline, CDR1 is SGHRS and CDR2 YFSETQ. CDR3 protein: CASSFDRNTIYF. CDR3 coding DNA: TGCGCCAGCAGCTTCGACAGAAACACCATATATTTT.

This rearrangement joins TRBV5-4 to TRBJ2-7; 9 nucleotides match TRBD2. V gave up 4 bases and J gave up 0 bases; unmatched junction bases: 8. The CDR3 spans 16 residues. Germline V gives CDR1 SGHNT, CDR2 YYREEE (reference sequence). In nucleotides, the CDR3 is TGTGCCAGCAGCAACGGAGGACTAGCGTCCTCCTACGAGCAGTACTTC. This gives the protein CASSNGGLASSYEQYF.

The chain recombines TRBV6-5 with TRBJ1-4; 10 bases match TRBD1. V lost 2 bases, J lost 7 bases, and 7 bases stayed unmatched. This CDR3 is built from 16 residues. CDR1 and CDR2 from the germline V gene are MNHEY and SVGAGI. The CDR3 DNA reads TGTGCCAGCAGTTACACAACCGGGACAGGGGCTGAAAAACTGTTTTTT. Its translation: CASSYTTGTGAEKLFF.

The chain recombines TRBV25-1 with TRBJ2-7; tentatively, D is TRBD1 or TRBD2 (6 bases each). Germline V gene lookup returns CDR1 MGHDK and CDR2 SYGVNS. The ends were cut back, 6 bases at V and 3 bases at J, with 15 bases in the middle. This CDR3 has 14 amino acids. The chain's CDR3 is CASRRDGGGYEQYF. CDR3 DNA: TGTGCCAGCAGGAGAGATGGAGGGGGCTACGAGCAGTACTTC.

V is TRBV4-1 and J is TRBJ1-3, with D possibly matching TRBD1 (6 bases). Trimming removed 3 bases from V and 4 bases from J, with 16 bases in between. From germline, CDR1 is MGHRA and CDR2 YSYEKL. The CDR3 contains 16 residues. In nucleotides, the CDR3 is TGCGCCAGCAGCCATGGGCCAGGGGCGAAAGGAAACACCATATATTTT. Translating it yields CASSHGPGAKGNTIYF.

V is TRBV19 and J is TRBJ1-1; D is undetermined. This CDR3 has 13 residues. Germline assignment: CDR1 LNHDA and CDR2 SQIVND (reference sequence). Between the trimmed V and J ends, which lost 3 bases and 3 bases, there was a span of 8 bases. The CDR3 DNA is TGTGCCAGTAGTATTCGTGGAGACACTGAAGCTTTCTTT. This encodes CASSIRGDTEAFF.

V and J are TRBV18 and TRBJ2-3, with a tentative D call TRBD2 (6 bases). Germline V gene sequence: CDR1 KGHSH, CDR2 LQKENI. V lost 3 bases and J lost 1, with 11 bases in between. This CDR3 region has 15 residues. CDR3 residues: CASSPPASGTDTQYF. CDR3 bases: TGTGCCAGCTCACCTCCGGCTAGCGGCACAGATACGCAGTATTTT.

This chain uses TRBV5-4 with TRBJ2-1; 8 bases are a match to TRBD2. The CDR3 consists of 16 residues. Germline V gene sequence: CDR1 SGHNT, CDR2 YYREEE (reference sequence). V gave up 6 bases and J gave up 1 base; unmatched junction bases: 9. Written as DNA, the CDR3 is TGTGCCAGCACCCGGGATAGCGGGGCTTCCTACAATGAGCAGTTCTTC. Residues: CASTRDSGASYNEQFF.

The chain recombines TRBV19 with TRBJ1-5; possible D gene TRBD1, 6 bases. CDR1 LNHDA and CDR2 SQIVND come from the germline V gene (reference sequence). The V gene lost 10 bases and the J gene lost 6 bases, with 22 bases spanning the gap. This CDR3 has 15 residues. Written as DNA, the CDR3 is TGTGCCACCAAAAGCTCTGGGGGCTGGGGTCAGCCCCAGCATTTT. Protein sequence: CATKSSGGWGQPQHF. The entire variable domain, with the rest obtained from reference TRBV19 and TRBJ1-5, is as follows: DGGITQSPKYLFRKEGQNVTLSCEQNLNHDAMYWYRQDPGQGLRLIYYSQIVNDFQKGDIAEGYSVSREKKESFPLTVTSAQKNPTAFYLCATKSSGGWGQPQHFGDGTRLSIL.

J is TRBJ2-2 and V is TRBV29-1, with D possibly being TRBD2 (7 bases). V gave up 6 bases and J gave up 4 bases, with 18 bases separating them. In germline, CDR1 is SQVTM, CDR2 ANQGSEA. There are 15 residues in the CDR3. CDR3 sequence reads: CSVEGRGPFTGELFF. The CDR3 nucleotides read TGCAGCGTGGAGGGGCGGGGGCCGTTCACCGGGGAGCTGTTTTTT.

This clone is medium-sized in the sample. The gene calls are TRBV5-1 and TRBJ2-7; the D call may be TRBD1 or TRBD2 (5 bases each). Germline V gene data show CDR1 as SGHRS and CDR2 as YFSETQ. Deletions cut 5 bases from V and 2 bases from J, with 11 bases between. The CDR3 runs 13 residues. The CDR3 DNA follows: TGCGCCAGCAGTCGGGACGGTCCCTACGAGCAGTACTTC. Encoded protein: CASSRDGPYEQYF. The full variable domain, with the rest looked up from reference TRBV5-1 and TRBJ2-7, is KAGVTQTPRYLIKTRGQQVTLSCSPISGHRSVSWYQQTPGQGLQFLFEYFSETQRNKGNFPGRFSGRQFSNSRSEMNVSTLELGDSALYLCASSRDGPYEQYFGPGTRLTVT.

This chain links TRBV7-9 with TRBJ1-1; a possible D gene is TRBD1 (5 bases). The germline CDR1 and CDR2 sequences are SEHNR and FQNEAQ (reference sequence). The CDR3 has 14 amino acids. V was trimmed by 5 bases and J by 5 bases, leaving 15 bases between them. The CDR3 DNA is TGTGCCAGCAGCCGCGGGGGGGAGTGGACTGAAGCTTTCTTT. Amino acid sequence: CASSRGGEWTEAFF.

This chain uses TRBV15 with TRBJ2-5; D is possibly TRBD1 or TRBD2 (7 bases each). Between the trimmed V and J ends, which lost 6 bases and 2 bases, there was a span of 16 bases. Germline V gene sequence: CDR1 LNHNV, CDR2 YYDKDF (reference sequence). This CDR3 spans 15 amino acids. CDR3: CATRIQGGDQETQYF. CDR3 nucleotides: TGTGCCACCAGAATTCAGGGGGGGGATCAAGAGACCCAGTACTTC.

The chain carries TRBV5-1 and TRBJ2-1; TRBD2 is a possible D gene (6 bases). CDR1 SGHRS and CDR2 YFSETQ come from the germline V gene. CDR3 length: 11 residues. Trimming stripped 5 bases from V and 7 bases from J, with 7 bases between. The CDR3 region is CASSAGNEQFF. The CDR3 DNA reads TGCGCCAGCAGTGCGGGAAATGAGCAGTTCTTC.

The rearrangement uses TRBV11-2 and TRBJ1-2, with TRBD1 matching over 9 bases. Germline CDR1 SGHAT, CDR2 FQNNGV. This CDR3 has 13 amino acids. With V trimmed by 4 bases and J by 8 bases, 5 bases remained unmatched. The CDR3 is CASSSQGARGYTF. The CDR3 DNA reads as TGTGCCAGCAGCTCACAGGGGGCGCGAGGCTACACCTTC.

V usage is TRBV13 and J usage is TRBJ1-2, with a tentative D call TRBD1 (6 bases). The CDR3 totals 16 residues. CDR1 and CDR2 (germline): PRHDT, FYEKMQ (reference sequence). Between the trimmed V and J ends, which lost 1 base and 8 bases, there was a span of 20 bases. CDR3 DNA sequence: TGTGCCAGCAGCTTAGAGTGGACAGCAAATACAGGAGGCTACACCTTC. Protein: CASSLEWTANTGGYTF.

This clone was observed once. This chain links TRBV4-2 with TRBJ1-2; D ambiguous. The V gene lost 0 bases and the J gene lost 5 bases, with 16 bases spanning the gap. This CDR3 region has 16 residues. In germline, CDR1 is LGHNA, CDR2 YNFKEQ. The CDR3 DNA reads as TGTGCCAGCAGCCAAGATCCGGGAACCTTTTTTTATGGCTACACCTTC. It yields the protein CASSQDPGTFFYGYTF.

This chain connects TRBV30 to TRBJ1-2; D is unresolved. Between the trimmed V and J ends, which lost 2 bases and 6 bases, there was a span of 19 bases. The CDR3 covers 15 residues. Germline loops: CDR1 GTSNPN, CDR2 SVGIG (reference sequence). The CDR3 sequence: CAWSQVPKGSDGYTF. The CDR3 DNA reads TGTGCCTGGAGTCAAGTCCCCAAGGGCTCGGATGGCTACACCTTC.

This chain links TRBV20-1 with TRBJ2-7, with D unresolved. Germline values: CDR1 DFQATT, CDR2 SNEGSKA (reference sequence). V was trimmed by 3 bases and J by 3 bases, leaving 6 bases between them. The CDR3 is 11 residues long. CDR3 bases: TGCAGTGCTAGGCACTACTACGAGCAGTACTTC. Encoded protein: CSARHYYEQYF.

The chain couples TRBV5-1 to TRBJ2-1, with TRBD1 matching 8 bases. This CDR3 contains 15 residues. V was pared by 0 bases and J by 7 bases, with 6 bases of the junction left unmatched. Germline V gives CDR1 SGHRS, CDR2 YFSETQ. CDR3 DNA sequence: TGCGCCAGCAGCTTGGGACAGGGGTTAAGGAATGAGCAGTTCTTC. It specifies CASSLGQGLRNEQFF.

The rearrangement joins TRBV2 to TRBJ1-5, with D possibly being TRBD1 (5 bases). The CDR3 spans 14 residues. The ends were cut back, 3 bases at V and 3 bases at J, with 9 bases in the middle. Germline V CDR1 and CDR2: SNHLY, FYNNEI. The CDR3 coding sequence is TGTGCCAGCAGTGAGACAGTGAACAATCAGCCCCAGCATTTT. Translation gives CASSETVNNQPQHF.

Only a few counts were recorded for this clone. The rearrangement joins TRBV6-5 to TRBJ2-7; the match to TRBD2 covers 7 bases. With V trimmed by 6 bases and J by 3 bases, 8 bases remained unmatched. Germline loops: CDR1 MNHEY, CDR2 SVGAGI. CDR3 length: 14 residues. CDR3 nucleotide sequence: TGTGCCAGCAGCCAAGGGACTACCAGCTACGAGCAGTACTTC. As protein: CASSQGTTSYEQYF.

This chain connects TRBV7-3 to TRBJ2-1; 8 bases map to TRBD2. This CDR3 has 15 residues. After removal of 2 bases from V and 4 bases from J, the junction contained 4 bases not matched to a gene. Per germline, CDR1 SGHTA and CDR2 FQGTGA. The CDR3 sequence is CASSLELAEYNEQFF. In DNA form, the CDR3 reads TGTGCCAGCAGCTTAGAACTAGCGGAATACAATGAGCAGTTCTTC.